These 22 T cell receptor beta chains were sequenced from one sample in a study of shared clonotypes between healthy human individuals. The table came from immunoSEQ multiplex PCR; TCRdb's copy has only in-frame clones and leaves some out. The repertoire holds approximately 640,000 clones, with roughly 78% as singletons. The sample consisted of memory CD4+ T cells sorted from blood. Subset reported: CD45RA-negative fraction. Receptors originate from a woman between 25 and 40 years old in good health.

V and J are TRBV11-2 and TRBJ2-5; TRBD1 matches at 9 bases. Losses at the gene ends were 5 bases for V and 4 bases for J; bases not matched to a gene: 8. The CDR3 spans 15 residues. Germline lookup yields CDR1 SGHAT and CDR2 FQNNGV. The CDR3 protein is CASSAPGQGVETQYF. The CDR3 coding sequence is TGTGCCAGCAGCGCCCCGGGACAGGGAGTAGAGACCCAGTACTTC. The full variable domain, rest sourced from reference TRBV11-2 and TRBJ2-5, is EAGVAQSPRYKIIEKRQSVAFWCNPISGHATLYWYQQILGQGPKLLIQFQNNGVVDDSQLPKDRFSAERLKGVDSTLKIQPAKLEDSAVYLCASSAPGQGVETQYFGPGTRLLVL.

The V gene is TRBV6-5, the J gene TRBJ1-4, with no clear D. The CDR3 is 13 residues long. CDR1 is MNHEY and CDR2 is SVGAGI in the germline V gene. Trimming pared 0 bases from V and 8 bases from J, leaving 7 bases between. CDR3 region: CASSYSTGEKLFF. The DNA of the CDR3 is TGTGCCAGCAGTTACTCGACGGGGGAAAAACTGTTTTTT.

This clone was observed many times. The chain has TRBV7-9 and TRBJ2-7, with 7 bases aligning to TRBD1. Germline loops: CDR1 SEHNR, CDR2 FQNEAQ (reference sequence). The CDR3 extends over 13 amino acids. The V gene end was trimmed by 1 base and the J gene end by 5 bases; junction bases not matched to a gene: 2. The CDR3 DNA reads as TGTGCCAGCAGCTTAGACAGGGGAAACGAGCAGTACTTC. Its translation: CASSLDRGNEQYF. The whole variable domain, remainder taken from reference TRBV7-9 and TRBJ2-7, is DTGVSQNPRHKITKRGQNVTFRCDPISEHNRLYWYRQTLGQGPEFLTYFQNEAQLEKSRLLSDRFSAERPKGSFSTLEIQRTEQGDSAMYLCASSLDRGNEQYFGPGTRLTVT.

Turning to this clone: At the DNA level, this CDR3 is encoded by other sequences in the same sample as well. The chain is built from TRBV5-1 and TRBJ2-7; either TRBD1 or TRBD2 may fit D (5 bases each). In germline, CDR1 is SGHRS, CDR2 YFSETQ. Trimming removed 0 bases at V and 2 bases at J, with 9 bases between. The CDR3 is made up of 14 amino acids. The chain's CDR3 is CASSLVSGPYEQYF. The CDR3 bases are TGCGCCAGCAGCTTGGTGTCGGGACCCTACGAGCAGTACTTC.

The J gene is TRBJ2-6, the V gene TRBV5-1; D is ambiguous. The CDR3 totals 16 residues. Germline loops: CDR1 SGHRS, CDR2 YFSETQ. The V gene lost 0 bases and the J gene lost 0 bases, with 7 bases spanning the gap. CDR3 DNA sequence: TGCGCCAGCAGCTTGGGGGCAGCCTCTGGGGCCAACGTCCTGACTTTC. Translated: CASSLGAASGANVLTF.

This clone is a singleton in its sample. A junction boundary mismatches the germline segment, possibly from a read error. The genes are TRBV18 and TRBJ2-1; 7 bases fit TRBD1. The V gene's germline CDR1 is KGHSH and CDR2 LQKENI. The CDR3 loop spans 15 amino acids. Written as DNA, the CDR3 is TGTGCCAGCTCACCTATAAGACAGGGACCCAATGGGCAGTTCTTC. Translated: CASSPIRQGPNGQFF.

The rearrangement uses TRBV15 and TRBJ1-1; D remains unclear. The CDR3 covers 15 residues. The V gene's germline CDR1 is LNHNV and CDR2 YYDKDF (reference sequence). Trimming took 0 bases from V and 3 from J, leaving 11 bases between them. CDR3 sequence reads: CATSRDKGRHTEAFF. CDR3 nucleotides: TGTGCCACCAGCAGAGATAAAGGGAGACACACTGAAGCTTTCTTT.

This chain connects TRBV28 to TRBJ2-7, with no clear D. The CDR3 runs to 15 residues. Germline CDR1 is MDHEN and CDR2 is SYDVKM. Trimming shortened V by 3 bases and J by 2 bases, and 14 bases separated the two germline ends. The CDR3 protein is CASSLRGAATYEQYF. DNA of the CDR3: TGTGCCAGCAGTTTGCGAGGAGCAGCTACCTACGAGCAGTACTTC.

This clone was seen a handful of times. This chain links TRBV6-6 with TRBJ1-1; D is undetermined. Trimming shortened V by 3 bases and J by 3 bases, and 11 bases separated the two germline ends. In germline, CDR1 is MNHNY, CDR2 SVGAGI (reference sequence). The CDR3 sequence is 14 residues long. CDR3 loop: CASSYRDPHTEAFF. The CDR3 region has the DNA TGTGCCAGCAGTTATCGCGACCCGCACACTGAAGCTTTCTTT.

The gene calls are TRBV6-1 and TRBJ1-5; no firm D call. There are 14 residues in the CDR3. The V gene lost 5 bases and the J gene lost 0 bases, with 8 bases spanning the gap. Germline V gene data show CDR1 as MNHNS and CDR2 as SASEGT. The CDR3 sequence is CASSNSVSNQPQHF. The CDR3 bases are TGTGCCAGCAGTAATTCCGTTAGCAATCAGCCCCAGCATTTT.

The chain has TRBV18 and TRBJ1-1, with TRBD1 matching 8 bases. This CDR3 is 15 amino acids long. The V and J ends lost 4 bases and 3 bases, in that order; junction bases with no gene match: 7. Germline V gives CDR1 KGHSH, CDR2 LQKENI. For the CDR3, the DNA is TGTGCCAGCTCACAGACAGGGGTCCCTGACACTGAAGCTTTCTTT. Its translation is CASSQTGVPDTEAFF.

CDR3 in amino acids: CASSERDRSSTDTQYF. In DNA, the CDR3 is TGTGCCAGCAGTGAAAGGGACCGCTCTAGCACAGATACGCAGTATTTT. The V gene is TRBV25-1, the J gene TRBJ2-3; TRBD1 or TRBD2 may be the D gene (5 bases each). The V gene's germline CDR1 is MGHDK and CDR2 SYGVNS. The CDR3 covers 16 residues. Trimming pared 2 bases from V and 0 bases from J, leaving 12 bases between.

V and J are TRBV2 and TRBJ1-1; TRBD1 matches 9 bases. The J segment lost 3 bases and the V segment lost 6 bases, leaving 5 bases of the junction unmatched. Germline lookup yields CDR1 SNHLY and CDR2 FYNNEI. This CDR3 contains 14 residues. The CDR3: CASRRGQGYTEAFF. CDR3 coding DNA: TGTGCCAGCAGAAGGGGACAGGGTTACACTGAAGCTTTCTTT.

The rearrangement joins TRBV9 to TRBJ2-6; D ambiguous. This CDR3 comprises 14 residues. From germline, CDR1 is SGDLS and CDR2 YYNGEE. V shed 3 bases and J shed 4 bases, with 8 bases lying between them. The CDR3 is CASSAQRGANVLTF. The DNA of the CDR3 is TGTGCCAGCAGCGCCCAGAGGGGGGCCAACGTCCTGACTTTC.

The rearrangement links TRBV29-1 to TRBJ2-7, with D perhaps given as TRBD1 or TRBD2 (5 bases each). This CDR3 spans 13 amino acids. Looked up from germline, CDR1 is SQVTM and CDR2 is ANQGSEA. V was shortened by 4 bases and J by 2 bases, with 12 bases between the two germline ends. CDR3 DNA sequence: TGCAGCGTTGTAGGGCAGGGACCCTACGAGCAGTACTTC. It yields the protein CSVVGQGPYEQYF.

CDR3 bases: TGTGCCAGCAGTACGGGACTGACGAACACTGAAGCTTTCTTT. Its protein product is CASSTGLTNTEAFF. The genes are TRBV9 and TRBJ1-1; tentatively, D is TRBD1 (5 bases). Trimming removed 5 bases at V and 1 base at J, with 12 bases between. The CDR3 loop spans 14 amino acids. From germline, CDR1 is SGDLS and CDR2 YYNGEE.

V is TRBV19 and J is TRBJ2-1; D not resolved. The CDR3 has 13 residues. Per the germline V gene, CDR1 is LNHDA and CDR2 is SQIVND (reference sequence). V lost 10 bases to trimming and J lost 0 bases, with 10 bases between them. The DNA of the CDR3 is TGTGCCACCGAGAGGAACTCCTACAATGAGCAGTTCTTC. Translated, it gives CATERNSYNEQFF.

CDR3 in amino acids: CASSLGGQAPSYEQYF. The CDR3 DNA reads as TGTGCCAGCAGTTTAGGGGGACAGGCTCCCTCCTACGAGCAGTACTTC. The rearrangement uses TRBV28 and TRBJ2-7, with 8 bases matching TRBD1. Germline-derived CDR1 and CDR2 are MDHEN and SYDVKM. The length of the CDR3 is 16 residues. Trimming took 2 bases from V and 0 from J; bases not matched to a gene: 6.

To note about this clone: Other DNA sequences in the same sample also yield this CDR3. The chain has TRBV29-1 and TRBJ1-1; D gene uncertain. V was pared by 1 base and J by 3 bases, with 9 bases between. The germline V gene encodes CDR1 SQVTM and CDR2 ANQGSEA. This CDR3 is built from 13 residues. The CDR3 here is CSVEGQQDTEAFF. The CDR3 nucleotides are TGCAGCGTTGAAGGGCAACAAGACACTGAAGCTTTCTTT. Combining the CDR3 with reference TRBV29-1 and TRBJ1-1 gives the whole variable domain SAVISQKPSRDICQRGTSLTIQCQVDSQVTMMFWYRQQPGQSLTLIATANQGSEATYESGFVIDKFPISRPNLTFSTLTVSNMSPEDSSIYLCSVEGQQDTEAFFGQGTRLTVV.

This clone was counted between two and nine times. The gene calls are TRBV2 and TRBJ1-3; no definite D call. Trimming pared 4 bases from V and 3 bases from J, leaving 4 bases between. Germline V gene sequence: CDR1 SNHLY, CDR2 FYNNEI. The CDR3 runs to 12 residues. This CDR3 is CASSGDGNTIYF. DNA for the CDR3: TGTGCCAGCAGTGGCGATGGAAACACCATATATTTT.

A note on this clone: Different DNA sequences within this sample yield the same CDR3. V and J are TRBV5-1 and TRBJ2-3; D remains unclear. This CDR3 is built from 15 residues. Germline CDR1 reads SGHRS; CDR2 reads YFSETQ. The V and J ends lost 0 bases and 3 bases respectively, with 11 bases between them. The CDR3 loop reads CASSLATVGTDTQYF. In DNA, the CDR3 is TGCGCCAGCAGCTTGGCCACGGTCGGGACAGATACGCAGTATTTT.

This clone was seen once. J is TRBJ2-7 and V is TRBV28; 8 nucleotides agree with TRBD2. Trimming took 7 bases from V and 6 from J; bases not matched to a gene: 14. The CDR3 contains 15 residues. Germline loops: CDR1 MDHEN, CDR2 SYDVKM. DNA for the CDR3: TGTGCCAGCAACCCGGGGGGGGAGCCGATTGCCGAGCAGTACTTC. Translation: CASNPGGEPIAEQYF. The variable domain in full, with the rest retrieved from reference TRBV28 and TRBJ2-7, is DVKVTQSSRYLVKRTGEKVFLECVQDMDHENMFWYRQDPGLGLRLIYFSYDVKMKEKGDIPEGYSVSREKKERFSLILESASTNQTSMYLCASNPGGEPIAEQYFGPGTRLTVT.